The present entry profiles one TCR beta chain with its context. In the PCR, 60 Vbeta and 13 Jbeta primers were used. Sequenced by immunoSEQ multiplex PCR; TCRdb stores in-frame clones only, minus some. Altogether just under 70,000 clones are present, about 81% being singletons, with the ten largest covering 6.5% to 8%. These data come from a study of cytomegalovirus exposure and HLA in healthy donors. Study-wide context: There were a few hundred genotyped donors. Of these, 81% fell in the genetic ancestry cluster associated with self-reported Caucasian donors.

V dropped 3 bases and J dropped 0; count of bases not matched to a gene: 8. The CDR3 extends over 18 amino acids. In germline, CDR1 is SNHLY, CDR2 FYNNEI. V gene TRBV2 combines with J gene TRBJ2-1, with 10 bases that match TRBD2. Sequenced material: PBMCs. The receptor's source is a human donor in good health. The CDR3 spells CASSDAGLAGASYNEQFF. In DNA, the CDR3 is TGTGCCAGCAGTGATGCGGGGCTAGCGGGGGCCTCCTACAATGAGCAGTTCTTC.